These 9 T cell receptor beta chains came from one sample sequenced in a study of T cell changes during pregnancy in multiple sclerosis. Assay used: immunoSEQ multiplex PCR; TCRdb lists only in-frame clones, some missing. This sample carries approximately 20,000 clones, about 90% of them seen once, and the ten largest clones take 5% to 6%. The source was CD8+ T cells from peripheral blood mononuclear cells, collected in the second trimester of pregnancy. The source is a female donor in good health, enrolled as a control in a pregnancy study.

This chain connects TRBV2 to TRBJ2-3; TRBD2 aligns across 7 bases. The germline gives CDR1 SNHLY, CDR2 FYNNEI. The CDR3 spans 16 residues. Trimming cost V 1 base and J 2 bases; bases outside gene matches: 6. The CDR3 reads CASSEGLADYTDTQYF. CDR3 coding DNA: TGTGCCAGCAGTGAAGGTCTAGCGGATTACACAGATACGCAGTATTTT.

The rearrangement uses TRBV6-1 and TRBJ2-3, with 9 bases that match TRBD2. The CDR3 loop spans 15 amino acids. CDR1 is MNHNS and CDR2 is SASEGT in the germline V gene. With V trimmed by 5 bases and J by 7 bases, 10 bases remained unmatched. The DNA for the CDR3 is TGTGCCAGCAGTCTGGAGGCGGGAGGGAAACATACGCAGTATTTT. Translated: CASSLEAGGKHTQYF.

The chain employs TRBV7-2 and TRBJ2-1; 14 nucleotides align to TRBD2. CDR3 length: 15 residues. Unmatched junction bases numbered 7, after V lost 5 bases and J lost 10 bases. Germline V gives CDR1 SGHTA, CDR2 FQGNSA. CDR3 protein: CASSRGTSGRGEQFF. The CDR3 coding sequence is TGTGCCAGCAGCCGAGGGACTAGCGGGAGAGGAGAGCAGTTCTTC.

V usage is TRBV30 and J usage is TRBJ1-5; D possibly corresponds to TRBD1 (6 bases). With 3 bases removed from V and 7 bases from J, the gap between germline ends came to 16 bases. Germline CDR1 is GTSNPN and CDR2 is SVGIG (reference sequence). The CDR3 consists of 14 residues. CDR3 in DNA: TGTGCCTGGAGCCCGGGGACCGACAGGCAGCCCCAGCATTTT. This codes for CAWSPGTDRQPQHF.

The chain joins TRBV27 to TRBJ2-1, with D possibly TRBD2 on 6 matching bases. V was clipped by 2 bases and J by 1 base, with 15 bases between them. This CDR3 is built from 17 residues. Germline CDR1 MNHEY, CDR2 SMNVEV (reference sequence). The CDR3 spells CASSLGSGPLSYNEQFF. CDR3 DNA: TGTGCCAGCAGTTTAGGTAGCGGCCCTTTGTCCTACAATGAGCAGTTCTTC.

CDR3 coding DNA: TGTGCCAGTAGTATAGGTTCGGGGAGGACCACTGAAGCTTTCTTT. Translation: CASSIGSGRTTEAFF. The chain links TRBV19 to TRBJ1-1; the D is unclear. V lost 1 base and J 4 bases, leaving 13 bases between the germline ends. The CDR3 runs to 15 residues. Per germline, CDR1 LNHDA and CDR2 SQIVND (reference sequence).

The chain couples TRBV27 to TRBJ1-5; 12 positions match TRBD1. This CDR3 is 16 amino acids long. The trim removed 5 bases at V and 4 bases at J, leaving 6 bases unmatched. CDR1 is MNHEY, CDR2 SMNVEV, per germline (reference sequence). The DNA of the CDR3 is TGTGCCAGCAGTAGGCCGGGACAGGGGGCAAATCAGCCCCAGCATTTT. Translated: CASSRPGQGANQPQHF.

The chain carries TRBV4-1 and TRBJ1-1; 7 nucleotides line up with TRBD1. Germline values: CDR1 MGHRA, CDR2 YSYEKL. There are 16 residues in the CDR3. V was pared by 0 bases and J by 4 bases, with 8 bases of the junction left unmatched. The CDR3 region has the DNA TGCGCCAGCAGCCAAGATCGGGCAGGGGGGAGCACTGAAGCTTTCTTT. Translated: CASSQDRAGGSTEAFF.

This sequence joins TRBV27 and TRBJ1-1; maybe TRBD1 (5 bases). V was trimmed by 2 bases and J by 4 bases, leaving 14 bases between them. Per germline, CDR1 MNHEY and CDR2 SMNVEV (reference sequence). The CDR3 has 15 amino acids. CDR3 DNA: TGTGCCAGCAGTTTAGGGCAGGGTGGGATCACTGAAGCTTTCTTT. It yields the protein CASSLGQGGITEAFF.